This section outlines one T cell receptor beta chain sequence together with its context. This sample is drawn from a study of response to subunit inactivated influenza vaccine. CDR1 is MNHNY and CDR2 is SVGAGI in the germline V gene (reference sequence). With 5 bases removed from V and 6 bases from J, the gap between germline ends came to 8 bases. The CDR3 covers 12 residues. MiXCR was run by TCRdb on the RT-PCR reads, yielding one entry per CDR3 protein. The top ten clones hold approximately 10% of a sample with 800,000 or so distinct CDR3 sequences, roughly 20% of them seen once. The material sequenced was PBMCs from blood, taken roughly 5 days after vaccination. The V gene is TRBV6-6, the J gene TRBJ1-5, with no clear D. This clonotype was sampled from a man in his fifties or sixties who received an inactivated influenza vaccine. As DNA, the CDR3 is TGTGCCAGCAGTGACCTTCGTCAGCCCCAGCATTTT. It specifies CASSDLRQPQHF.